The rows below give T cell receptor beta chains drawn from one sample of a study of radiotherapy plus CTLA-4 blockade in lung cancer. The repertoire was sequenced with immunoSEQ multiplex PCR; TCRdb's copy has only in-frame clones and lacks some. The data contain about 45,000 clones, approximately 73% of them singletons. The sample in question was peripheral blood, obtained from a patient treated with radiotherapy plus ipilimumab. The receptors here all came from a human donor with non-small cell lung cancer who had a complete response to radiotherapy plus ipilimumab. Both conserved end residues are part of each CDR3. D genes are given only for firm matches. Expanded clones are given a class, and other clones once, few, many or no size at all.

NA,NA,TRBJ2-7,TRBV13,TGTGCCAGCAGCTCTCGGGGAAAACTCTCCTACGAGCAGTACTTC,CASSSRGKLSYEQYF
NA,NA,TRBJ1-5,TRBV10-3,TGTGCCATCAGTCCAGGGTTAGGGGATCAGCCCCAGCATTTT,CAISPGLGDQPQHF
NA,TRBD1,TRBJ2-1,TRBV5-1,TGCGCCAGCAGCGACGAGGGGGCCCCCTACAATGAGCAGTTCTTC,CASSDEGAPYNEQFF
NA,TRBD1,TRBJ1-2,TRBV5-1,TGCGCCAGCAGCTTAGACAGGGGGCTCTACACCTTC,CASSLDRGLYTF
NA,TRBD1,TRBJ1-2,TRBV4-3,TGCGCCAGCAGCCAAGGTAACAGGGGAGGCTATGGCTACACCTTC,CASSQGNRGGYGYTF
NA,TRBD2,TRBJ2-5,TRBV2,TGTGCCAGCAGTGGGGGTGCGGGGGGCCAAGAGACCCAGTACTTC,CASSGGAGGQETQYF
NA,NA,TRBJ1-2,TRBV6-5,TGTGCCAGCAGCTCCACAGGATATGGCTACACCTTC,CASSSTGYGYTF
few,TRBD1,TRBJ1-5,TRBV7-2,TGTGCCAGCAGCCCAAGGACAGGGCCCCAGCATTTT,CASSPRTGPQHF
NA,NA,TRBJ2-1,TRBV7-2,TGTGCCAGCAGCGTCCGGGTGGGGGGTGGTTTGTCGCGGAATGAGCAGTTCTTC,CASSVRVGGGLSRNEQFF
NA,TRBD1,TRBJ1-5,TRBV19,TGTGCCAGTAGTATCGGGACAGGGGGCAATCAGCCCCAGCATTTT,CASSIGTGGNQPQHF
few,NA,TRBJ1-4,TRBV15,TGTGCCACCAGCAGACAGGGTTCGGGTGAAAAACTGTTTTTT,CATSRQGSGEKLFF
NA,TRBD1,TRBJ1-2,TRBV29-1,TGCAGCGCGCGACAGGGGGCCTCCTATGGCTACACCTTC,CSARQGASYGYTF
NA,TRBD2,TRBJ2-1,TRBV7-6,TGTGCCAGCAGCTTAGATTACACCGGGACTAGCGGGAGAACGTCCTACAATGAGCAGTTCTTC,CASSLDYTGTSGRTSYNEQFF
NA,TRBD1,TRBJ1-5,TRBV28,TGTGCCAGCAGCATGGACAGGGGAATGGGTCAGCCCCAGCATTTT,CASSMDRGMGQPQHF
NA,NA,TRBJ2-7,TRBV2,TGTGCCAGCAGTGAAAAACCACACAGGGCCTACGAGCAGTACTTC,CASSEKPHRAYEQYF
NA,TRBD1,TRBJ1-2,TRBV5-1,TGCGCCAGCAAGGACGGGACAGGGGGCGCGGGTGGCTACACCTTC,CASKDGTGGAGGYTF
few,TRBD2,TRBJ2-7,TRBV7-4,TGTGCCAGCAGCTACGGGACTAGCGGGAGTACCTCCTACGAGCAGTACTTC,CASSYGTSGSTSYEQYF
once,NA,TRBJ1-2,TRBV28,TGTGCCAGCAGTTTATTAACGGGACTCTATGGCTACACCTTC,CASSLLTGLYGYTF
NA,TRBD1,TRBJ2-7,TRBV5-1,TGCGCCAGCAGCCGGGACAGGGCGAACTTCGAGCAGTACTTC,CASSRDRANFEQYF